This passage covers 28 T cell receptor beta chains from one sample sequenced in a study of beta chain features in type 1 diabetes. The sequenced template was cDNA made from the entire isolated RNA. The method was immunoSEQ multiplex PCR; TCRdb's version includes in-frame clones alone and lacks a portion of them. The profile shows fewer than 250,000 clones, under 70% of them singletons. The sequencing input was naive CD4+ T cells from blood. All receptors come from a man younger than 45 in good health.

This clone was recorded only once. CDR3 in amino acids: CASSLNPYGGETQYF. CDR3 sequence (DNA): TGCGCCAGCAGCTTGAACCCCTATGGGGGAGAGACCCAGTACTTC. V gene TRBV5-1 combines with J gene TRBJ2-5, with D tentatively TRBD1 or TRBD2 (5 bases each). CDR1 and CDR2 from the germline V gene are SGHRS and YFSETQ. This CDR3 contains 15 residues. V lost 1 base and J 4 bases, leaving 14 bases between the germline ends.

This clone has only one observation. The J gene is TRBJ1-6, the V gene TRBV25-1; the D gene is possibly TRBD1 (5 bases). Trimming took 2 bases from V and 9 from J, leaving 14 bases between them. Germline V CDR1 and CDR2: MGHDK, SYGVNS. This CDR3 is 15 amino acids long. CDR3 DNA: TGTGCCAGCAGTGAACCAGGGACGGCCGGTTCACCCCTCCACTTT. Amino acids: CASSEPGTAGSPLHF.

V gene TRBV30 combines with J gene TRBJ1-1; possible D gene TRBD1, 6 bases. CDR1 is GTSNPN, CDR2 SVGIG, per germline (reference sequence). Trimming took 3 bases from V and 6 from J, leaving 8 bases between them. The CDR3 contains 11 residues. CDR3 nucleotides: TGTGCCTGGAGACAGGGATCTGAAGCTTTCTTT. Amino acid sequence: CAWRQGSEAFF.

On this clone: The same CDR3 can be traced to other DNA sequences in this sample. The V call is TRBV7-2, the J call TRBJ2-7; D gene ambiguous. Germline V gene sequence: CDR1 SGHTA, CDR2 FQGNSA. CDR3 length: 11 residues. The ends were cut back, 4 bases at V and 3 bases at J, with 4 bases in the middle. In DNA, the CDR3 is TGTGCCAGCAGCTCGGACTACGAGCAGTACTTC. Its protein is CASSSDYEQYF. Variable domain in full (rest from reference TRBV7-2 and TRBJ2-7): GAGVSQSPSNKVTEKGKDVELRCDPISGHTALYWYRQSLGQGLEFLIYFQGNSAPDKSGLPSDRFSAERTGGSVSTLTIQRTQQEDSAVYLCASSSDYEQYFGPGTRLTVT.

The V and J genes are TRBV5-4 and TRBJ1-2; a weak D match, TRBD1 (6 bases). V was shortened by 3 bases and J by 0 bases, with 12 bases between the two germline ends. The germline CDR1 and CDR2 sequences are SGHNT and YYREEE (reference sequence). This CDR3 is 15 amino acids long. The DNA of the CDR3 is TGTGCCAGCAGCTCGGCCGGGACATCTAACTATGGCTACACCTTC. This gives the protein CASSSAGTSNYGYTF.

A word on this clone: The sample has other DNA sequences that encode this CDR3 too. The chain couples TRBV18 to TRBJ2-1, with D tentatively TRBD2 (6 bases). CDR1 and CDR2 (germline): KGHSH, LQKENI. The CDR3 consists of 15 residues. Deletions cut 3 bases from V and 1 base from J, with 10 bases between. CDR3 protein: CASSPLASSYNEQFF. CDR3 DNA sequence: TGTGCCAGCTCACCGCTAGCGAGTTCCTACAATGAGCAGTTCTTC.

The J gene is TRBJ2-3, the V gene TRBV9; D unclear. V lost 1 base to trimming and J lost 6 bases, with 9 bases between them. Germline values: CDR1 SGDLS, CDR2 YYNGEE. The length of the CDR3 is 13 residues. The CDR3 bases are TGTGCCAGCAGCGTAAATCCGGAGGATACGCAGTATTTT. Protein sequence: CASSVNPEDTQYF.

In its sample, this clone was seen a few times. CDR3 coding DNA: TGTGCCAGCAGTTGGAGGGGGAACACTGAAGCTTTCTTT. Amino acids: CASSWRGNTEAFF. The chain is built from TRBV6-5 and TRBJ1-1; possibly TRBD1 for D (5 bases). Germline CDR1 is MNHEY and CDR2 is SVGAGI. V was trimmed by 4 bases and J by 1 base, leaving 7 bases between them. The CDR3 contains 13 residues.

This clone appeared a single time. This rearrangement joins TRBV2 to TRBJ2-5; D possibly corresponds to TRBD2 (5 bases). CDR1 SNHLY and CDR2 FYNNEI come from the germline V gene. Trimming left V 7 bases short and J 5 bases short, with 20 bases between. This CDR3 contains 15 residues. The CDR3 region is CASTLGLMQLETQYF. The CDR3 DNA follows: TGTGCCAGCACCCTTGGACTTATGCAACTGGAGACCCAGTACTTC.

This clone was found a few times. J is TRBJ2-6 and V is TRBV20-1; D is undetermined. Between the trimmed V and J ends, which lost 8 bases and 2 bases, there was a span of 4 bases. Germline V CDR1 and CDR2: DFQATT, SNEGSKA (reference sequence). CDR3 length equals 11 residues. The DNA for the CDR3 is TGCAGTTGCGCTGGGGCCAACGTCCTGACTTTC. It yields the protein CSCAGANVLTF.

This clone has only a few counts. V usage is TRBV29-1 and J usage is TRBJ2-5; D gene uncertain. The ends were cut back, 3 bases at V and 1 base at J, with 9 bases in the middle. The CDR3 loop spans 13 amino acids. Germline values: CDR1 SQVTM, CDR2 ANQGSEA. This chain's CDR3 is CSVDGPIQETQYF. CDR3 nucleotides: TGCAGCGTTGATGGCCCAATCCAAGAGACCCAGTACTTC.

The chain recombines TRBV25-1 with TRBJ1-2; no definite D call. V was pared by 4 bases and J by 8 bases, with 11 bases between. The germline CDR1 and CDR2 sequences are MGHDK and SYGVNS. This CDR3 contains 12 residues. In DNA, the CDR3 is TGTGCCAGCAGTGGGCTGTTAGGCGGCTACACCTTC. It encodes CASSGLLGGYTF.

This chain links TRBV29-1 with TRBJ2-5; TRBD2 might be the D (5 bases). Trimming pared 4 bases from V and 0 bases from J, leaving 12 bases between. Germline CDR1 SQVTM, CDR2 ANQGSEA. The CDR3 runs to 14 residues. The CDR3 is CSVVGRGYQETQYF. The CDR3 region has the DNA TGCAGCGTTGTTGGCCGCGGGTACCAAGAGACCCAGTACTTC. The whole variable domain, remainder taken from reference TRBV29-1 and TRBJ2-5, is SAVISQKPSRDICQRGTSLTIQCQVDSQVTMMFWYRQQPGQSLTLIATANQGSEATYESGFVIDKFPISRPNLTFSTLTVSNMSPEDSSIYLCSVVGRGYQETQYFGPGTRLLVL.

V usage is TRBV30 and J usage is TRBJ1-2, with 7 bases matching TRBD1. The CDR3 consists of 15 residues. Germline lookup yields CDR1 GTSNPN and CDR2 SVGIG (reference sequence). The J segment lost 5 bases and the V segment lost 3 bases, leaving 12 bases of the junction unmatched. CDR3 protein: CAWSNRDRDNYGYTF. The CDR3 DNA reads TGTGCCTGGAGCAATCGAGACAGGGACAATTATGGCTACACCTTC.

V and J are TRBV7-2 and TRBJ2-2; D is undetermined. Germline CDR1 is SGHTA and CDR2 is FQGNSA. The ends were cut back, 5 bases at V and 5 bases at J, with 9 bases in the middle. The CDR3 is 13 amino acids. CDR3 sequence: CASSADRTGELFF. The CDR3 DNA reads TGTGCCAGCAGCGCGGACCGTACCGGGGAGCTGTTTTTT.

The chain recombines TRBV30 with TRBJ1-1; tentatively, D is TRBD1 (6 bases). The CDR3 runs to 12 residues. The V gene's germline CDR1 is GTSNPN and CDR2 SVGIG (reference sequence). Trimming stripped 5 bases from V and 1 base from J, with 8 bases between. This CDR3 is CAWADRNTEAFF. CDR3 sequence (DNA): TGTGCCTGGGCGGACAGGAACACTGAAGCTTTCTTT.

This clone appeared a few times. This chain uses TRBV6-1 with TRBJ1-2, with 8 positions matching TRBD1. Germline CDR1 is MNHNS and CDR2 is SASEGT. V shed 3 bases and J 4 bases; nucleotides not matched to a gene: 7. The CDR3 covers 15 residues. This chain's CDR3 is CASSELRQGIYGYTF. CDR3 bases: TGTGCCAGCAGTGAGTTACGACAGGGGATCTATGGCTACACCTTC.

The CDR3 loop reads CASSPPGGSYEQYF. The CDR3 nucleotides are TGTGCCAGCAGCCCACCTGGGGGATCCTACGAGCAGTACTTC. This chain joins TRBV5-6 and TRBJ2-7; the D call may be TRBD1 or TRBD2 (5 bases each). Trimming shortened V by 4 bases and J by 1 base, and 12 bases separated the two germline ends. Germline CDR1 is SGHDT and CDR2 is YYEEEE. The CDR3 totals 14 residues.

This clone occurred a few times. The chain carries TRBV7-2 and TRBJ2-5; 8 nucleotides agree with TRBD2. This CDR3 has 14 amino acids. Germline assignment: CDR1 SGHTA and CDR2 FQGNSA. J lost 4 bases, V lost 1 base, and 2 bases had no gene match. CDR3 amino acids: CASSLVAGSETQYF. The DNA of the CDR3 is TGTGCCAGCAGCTTAGTAGCGGGGTCAGAGACCCAGTACTTC.

The gene calls are TRBV7-9 and TRBJ2-3; D is uncertain. The V end lost 4 bases, the J end lost 0 bases, and 5 bases lay between the germline ends. Germline V gene data show CDR1 as SEHNR and CDR2 as FQNEAQ (reference sequence). The CDR3 is 13 amino acids. The CDR3 spells CASSYASTDTQYF. DNA of the CDR3: TGTGCCAGCAGCTACGCTAGCACAGATACGCAGTATTTT.

This clone was detected a few times. The chain uses TRBV29-1 and TRBJ2-7; the D gene is possibly TRBD1 (6 bases). Deletions cut 5 bases from V and 1 base from J, with 9 bases between. CDR3 length: 12 amino acids. In germline, CDR1 is SQVTM, CDR2 ANQGSEA. CDR3: CSVTRGSYEQYF. The CDR3 DNA reads TGCAGCGTTACCAGGGGATCCTACGAGCAGTACTTC.

The chain couples TRBV5-1 to TRBJ1-1; D unclear. Trimming cost V 0 bases and J 1 base, with 7 bases left between them. Germline V gives CDR1 SGHRS, CDR2 YFSETQ. This CDR3 is 14 amino acids long. CDR3 protein: CASSLEAANTEAFF. CDR3 nucleotides: TGCGCCAGCAGCTTGGAAGCGGCGAACACTGAAGCTTTCTTT.

The rearrangement links TRBV4-3 to TRBJ2-5; 10 bases are shared with TRBD1. The CDR3 is made up of 16 amino acids. Germline V gene sequence: CDR1 LGHNA, CDR2 YSLEER. Unmatched junction bases numbered 6, after V lost 0 bases and J lost 5 bases. CDR3 loop: CASSQEWDRGRETQYF. CDR3 in DNA: TGCGCCAGCAGCCAAGAGTGGGACAGGGGTCGGGAGACCCAGTACTTC.

The chain carries TRBV6-5 and TRBJ2-4; 12 nucleotides match TRBD2. Germline lookup yields CDR1 MNHEY and CDR2 SVGAGI. V lost 6 bases, J lost 7 bases, and 1 base stayed unmatched. CDR3 length equals 13 residues. CDR3 DNA sequence: TGTGCCAGCAGCCTAGCGGGAGGGAACATTCAGTACTTC. As protein: CASSLAGGNIQYF.

The V gene is TRBV2, the J gene TRBJ2-2, with TRBD1 as a possible D gene (6 bases). The ends were cut back, 3 bases at V and 5 bases at J, with 13 bases in the middle. This CDR3 comprises 15 residues. Germline loops: CDR1 SNHLY, CDR2 FYNNEI. CDR3 bases: TGTGCCAGCAGTGAGTTGGACAGCAAGACCGGGGAGCTGTTTTTT. Protein: CASSELDSKTGELFF.

The genes are TRBV7-2 and TRBJ2-7; D remains unclear. Trimming cost V 0 bases and J 3 bases, with 15 bases left between them. Germline CDR1 and CDR2: SGHTA and FQGNSA. This CDR3 has 16 residues. For the CDR3, the DNA is TGTGCCAGCAGCTTAGCCCCCGTGGCAGATTACTACGAGCAGTACTTC. This gives the protein CASSLAPVADYYEQYF.

This clone appeared a single time. The chain recombines TRBV5-1 with TRBJ2-5; 7 positions match TRBD2. CDR3 length: 17 residues. The V gene end was trimmed by 0 bases and the J gene end by 1 base; junction bases not matched to a gene: 9. Germline V gene data show CDR1 as SGHRS and CDR2 as YFSETQ. CDR3 loop: CASSLGWSLAVQETQYF. The CDR3, as DNA: TGCGCCAGCAGCTTGGGCTGGTCCCTAGCGGTCCAAGAGACCCAGTACTTC.

The chain has TRBV4-3 and TRBJ2-5; D unclear. The CDR3 length is 15 residues. Between the trimmed V and J ends, which lost 0 bases and 4 bases, there was a span of 12 bases. Looked up from germline, CDR1 is LGHNA and CDR2 is YSLEER. This CDR3 reads CASSQDLGGRETQYF. CDR3 sequence (DNA): TGCGCCAGCAGCCAAGATCTGGGTGGCAGAGAGACCCAGTACTTC.